The 21 T cell receptor beta chains given below trace back to one sample, sequenced in a study of blood T cells in healthy people across ages. A second about 6 to 11 cycle PCR used barcoded and J-beta primers. TCRdb reprocessed the 5' RACE reads via MiXCR and lists one record per CDR3 protein. The data contain about 580,000 distinct CDR3 sequences, more than 45% of them singletons. The sequenced sample was blood. The receptors come from a man aged 80 or over in good health.

This chain uses TRBV20-1 with TRBJ2-1; TRBD2 aligns across 7 bases. CDR1 is DFQATT and CDR2 is SNEGSKA in the germline V gene (reference sequence). This CDR3 has 13 amino acids. Trimming removed 6 bases from V and 9 bases from J; junction bases left unmatched: 11. The DNA for the CDR3 is TGCAGTGCCGGGAGGTTTGGGTTGGGTGAGCAGTTCTTC. Protein: CSAGRFGLGEQFF.

The chain uses TRBV11-2 and TRBJ1-2; D uncertain. This CDR3 is built from 12 residues. Germline lookup yields CDR1 SGHAT and CDR2 FQNNGV. Trimming left V 0 bases short and J 5 bases short, with 4 bases between. CDR3 DNA: TGTGCCAGCAGCTTAGAAGAATATGGCTACACCTTC. Its protein is CASSLEEYGYTF.

The V gene is TRBV7-2, the J gene TRBJ2-1; 8 nucleotides align to TRBD1. V dropped 5 bases and J dropped 7; count of bases not matched to a gene: 10. CDR1 is SGHTA, CDR2 FQGNSA, per germline. This CDR3 has 15 residues. CDR3 protein: CASSRAGTGRNEQFF. The CDR3 DNA follows: TGTGCCAGCAGCCGTGCCGGGACAGGAAGGAATGAGCAGTTCTTC.

This clonotype was detected many times. The chain carries TRBV6-6 and TRBJ1-3; D is ambiguous. The V gene lost 0 bases and the J gene lost 1 base, with 13 bases spanning the gap. This CDR3 region has 17 residues. The germline CDR1 and CDR2 sequences are MNHNY and SVGAGI (reference sequence). CDR3 loop: CASSYSNLPSSGNTIYF. The CDR3 coding sequence is TGTGCCAGCAGTTACTCGAATCTGCCGTCATCTGGAAACACCATATATTTT.

The chain uses TRBV3-1 and TRBJ2-4; D tentatively reads TRBD1 or TRBD2 (5 bases each). The germline CDR1 and CDR2 sequences are LGHDT and YNNKEL (reference sequence). This CDR3 region has 17 residues. The V end lost 1 base, the J end lost 4 bases, and 17 bases lay between the germline ends. Here the CDR3 DNA reads TGTGCCAGCAGCCAAGGCCGGCAGGGAGAGGGGAAAAACATTCAGTACTTC. Residues: CASSQGRQGEGKNIQYF.

This clonotype was detected ten times or more. One base away lies a much larger clone, so this may be a sequencing read error. The chain joins TRBV6-5 to TRBJ2-1; D is perhaps TRBD2 (5 bases). Trimming left V 5 bases short and J 2 bases short, with 10 bases between. CDR3 length: 14 amino acids. Per the germline V gene, CDR1 is MNHEY and CDR2 is SVGAGI. The CDR3 protein is CASSDAGPYNEQFF. The CDR3 nucleotides read TGTGCCAGCAGTGACGCGGGTCCCTACAATGAGCAGTTCTTC.

V is TRBV7-2 and J is TRBJ2-1, with D perhaps TRBD2 (6 bases). V was shortened by 2 bases and J by 8 bases, with 7 bases between the two germline ends. This CDR3 spans 12 amino acids. The V gene's germline CDR1 is SGHTA and CDR2 FQGNSA. CDR3 in DNA: TGTGCCAGCAGCTTATGGAGGGATGAGCAGTTCTTC. It codes for CASSLWRDEQFF.

This clonotype showed up many times. The chain joins TRBV6-6 to TRBJ1-2, with TRBD1 matching over 7 bases. Germline CDR1 reads MNHNY; CDR2 reads SVGAGI (reference sequence). V shed 6 bases, J shed 3 bases, and the junction held 10 bases outside the gene matches. The CDR3 is 15 residues long. This CDR3 reads CASSPPRTGYYGYTF. CDR3 in DNA: TGTGCCAGCAGCCCACCACGGACAGGCTACTATGGCTACACCTTC.

The gene calls are TRBV7-2 and TRBJ2-7; TRBD1 is a possible D gene (6 bases). Trimming pared 5 bases from V and 2 bases from J, leaving 16 bases between. The CDR3 consists of 15 residues. The germline CDR1 and CDR2 sequences are SGHTA and FQGNSA. CDR3 residues: CASSLSQGTPYEQYF. CDR3 sequence (DNA): TGTGCCAGCAGCCTTAGCCAGGGGACCCCCTACGAGCAGTACTTC.

The V call is TRBV6-6, the J call TRBJ2-3; TRBD2 agrees at 11 bases. Germline trimming cut 6 bases from V and 5 bases from J; bases unmatched to any gene: 4. The germline gives CDR1 MNHNY, CDR2 SVGAGI (reference sequence). There are 14 residues in the CDR3. The CDR3 DNA reads TGTGCCAGCAGGCTAGCGGGAGGAGTAGATACGCAGTATTTT. This translates into CASRLAGGVDTQYF.

V usage is TRBV6-5 and J usage is TRBJ2-1; 7 bases are a match to TRBD1. The length of the CDR3 is 16 residues. Germline V gives CDR1 MNHEY, CDR2 SVGAGI. Trimming took 0 bases from V and 5 from J; bases not matched to a gene: 7. The CDR3 protein is CASSYSIAGGHNEQFF. CDR3 in DNA: TGTGCCAGCAGTTACTCGATTGCAGGGGGACACAATGAGCAGTTCTTC.

This clonotype was counted a few times. The CDR3: CASTAGGTQYF. CDR3 in DNA: TGTGCCAGCACGGCAGGGGGGACCCAGTACTTC. The chain recombines TRBV3-1 with TRBJ2-5; TRBD1 aligns across 7 bases. The germline CDR1 and CDR2 sequences are LGHDT and YNNKEL (reference sequence). The V gene end was trimmed by 7 bases and the J gene end by 7 bases; junction bases not matched to a gene: 3. The CDR3 sequence is 11 residues long.

The gene calls are TRBV15 and TRBJ2-3; unclear D gene. Germline lookup yields CDR1 LNHNV and CDR2 YYDKDF (reference sequence). The length of the CDR3 is 14 residues. The germline V and J ends were trimmed by 0 bases and 0 bases, with 4 bases remaining between them. Here the CDR3 reads CATSRDFSTDTQYF. The CDR3 nucleotides read TGTGCCACCAGCAGAGATTTTAGCACAGATACGCAGTATTTT.

This clonotype turned up a few times. V gene TRBV20-1 combines with J gene TRBJ2-5, with D perhaps matching TRBD2 (5 bases). The germline V gene encodes CDR1 DFQATT and CDR2 SNEGSKA (reference sequence). Between the trimmed V and J ends, which lost 0 bases and 9 bases, there was a span of 20 bases. The CDR3 totals 15 residues. CDR3 coding DNA: TGCAGTGCTAGAGATCCGACTCGGGGAAAATGGGCCCAGTACTTC. This codes for CSARDPTRGKWAQYF.

This clonotype came up a few times. This chain links TRBV29-1 with TRBJ1-5; D ambiguous. CDR1 is SQVTM and CDR2 is ANQGSEA in the germline V gene. The V gene lost 7 bases and the J gene lost 7 bases, with 14 bases spanning the gap. CDR3 size: 12 residues. CDR3 in DNA: TGCAGCGCTACCGTGGGCGGACAGCCCCAGCATTTT. Translation: CSATVGGQPQHF.

The rearrangement uses TRBV30 and TRBJ1-4; D is undetermined. Trimming removed 2 bases from V and 12 bases from J, with 13 bases in between. CDR3 length: 12 amino acids. Per germline, CDR1 GTSNPN and CDR2 SVGIG (reference sequence). This CDR3 is CAWSTRFSELFF. The CDR3 DNA is TGTGCCTGGAGTACACGATTTTCGGAACTGTTTTTT.

This clonotype appeared once. The J gene is TRBJ1-4, the V gene TRBV25-1; D not certain. The CDR3 contains 12 residues. Trimming took 8 bases from V and 7 from J, leaving 11 bases between them. Germline V gene lookup returns CDR1 MGHDK and CDR2 SYGVNS. Written as DNA, the CDR3 is TGTGCCAGCGGAAAGAGAGGTGAAAAACTGTTTTTT. Its protein is CASGKRGEKLFF.

The chain links TRBV20-1 to TRBJ2-6; TRBD2 matches 9 bases. The CDR3 has 17 amino acids. J was trimmed by 0 bases and V by 5 bases; bases with no gene match: 8. Per the germline V gene, CDR1 is DFQATT and CDR2 is SNEGSKA (reference sequence). The CDR3, as DNA: TGCAGTGCTGGTACTAGCGGGCAAGACTCTGGGGCCAACGTCCTGACTTTC. Translation: CSAGTSGQDSGANVLTF.

The chain uses TRBV5-1 and TRBJ2-1, with 7 bases lining up with TRBD2. The V and J ends lost 2 bases and 4 bases, in that order; junction bases with no gene match: 9. Germline V gene sequence: CDR1 SGHRS, CDR2 YFSETQ. This CDR3 is built from 16 residues. The CDR3 sequence is CASSFRAGDGYNEQFF. The CDR3 DNA reads TGCGCCAGCAGCTTTAGGGCGGGAGACGGATACAATGAGCAGTTCTTC.

The V call is TRBV5-1, the J call TRBJ2-3; 9 bases match TRBD2. With V trimmed by 0 bases and J by 1 base, 6 bases remained unmatched. The CDR3 loop spans 17 amino acids. The V gene's germline CDR1 is SGHRS and CDR2 YFSETQ. Here the CDR3 reads CASSLEAGGPGTDTQYF. CDR3 coding DNA: TGCGCCAGCAGCTTGGAGGCGGGAGGGCCGGGCACAGATACGCAGTATTTT.

The chain has TRBV6-2 or TRBV6-3 and TRBJ2-6; D is unclear. The length of the CDR3 is 16 residues. V was clipped by 6 bases and J by 1 base, with 13 bases between them. Germline-derived CDR1 and CDR2 are MNHEY and SVGEGT. The CDR3 DNA reads as TGTGCCAGCAGGCCGGGCACCAAGTCTGGGGCCAACGTCCTGACTTTC. It encodes CASRPGTKSGANVLTF.